These T cell receptor beta chains were read from a single sample in a study of T cell repertoires in cytomegalovirus infection. TCRdb fed the reads into MiXCR, producing one record per CDR3 protein. This sample has 290,000 or so distinct CDR3 sequences, with about 9.1% found just once. Sequenced sample: PBMCs. The origin of the receptors is a human donor in good health (CMV status not recorded). Some clones in this sample may be carry-over from other donors' samples. Both conserved end residues are part of each CDR3. D genes are given only for firm matches. Part of the rows lack a size; the others show once, few, many or a class for expanded clones.

d_call	v_call	j_call	clone_size	cdr3_nt	cdr3_aa
-	TRBV20-1	TRBJ1-5	-	TGCAGTGCTACCCCACCGGGACAGCCCCAGCATTTT	CSATPPGQPQHF
-	TRBV5-5	TRBJ1-1	many	TGTGCCAGCAGCAGAGGGGGGCTGCATGTTGGAGCTTTCTTT	CASSRGGLHVGAFF
-	TRBV28	TRBJ1-5	many	TGTGCCAGCAGTTTATGGGGGGGGAGGAATCAGCCCCAGCATTTT	CASSLWGGRNQPQHF
TRBD2	TRBV10-1	TRBJ2-3	few	TGCGCCAGCAGTGGTAGCGGGGGGCCCACAGATACGCAGTATTTT	CASSGSGGPTDTQYF
-	TRBV20-1	TRBJ1-2	many	TGCAGTGAATCCTGGGGCGCGGGTGGCTACACCTTC	CSESWGAGGYTF
TRBD2	TRBV2	TRBJ2-7	many	TGTGCCAGCAGAGCGGGGGGATCATACGAGCAGTACTTC	CASRAGGSYEQYF
-	TRBV20-1	TRBJ2-2	few	TGCAGTGCTAGACGCGGGGTCACCGGGGAGCTGTTTTTT	CSARRGVTGELFF
-	TRBV19	TRBJ2-4	many	TGTGCCAGTAGTATACTAGGGATGGAGGCCAAAAACATTCAGTACTTC	CASSILGMEAKNIQYF
-	TRBV7-2	TRBJ2-3	many	TGTGCCAGCGCGGCCCCCACCGCTGGGAAGTATTTT	CASAAPTAGKYF
TRBD2	TRBV7-2	TRBJ2-1	many	TGTGCCAGCAGCTTAGGCGGGGGGCCCTACAATGAGCAGTTCTTC	CASSLGGGPYNEQFF
TRBD2	TRBV11-2	TRBJ2-3	many	TGTGCCAGCAGCTTAGGGTCCCTAGCGGGGGGCCTTTCCCCGTATTTT	CASSLGSLAGGLSPYF
TRBD1	TRBV3-1	TRBJ2-1	many	TGTGCCAGCAGCCAAGACCATTTTCCGGGACAGCGGATAGGACAGCAACACAATGAGCAGTTCTTC	CASSQDHFPGQRIGQQHNEQFF
-	TRBV7-9	TRBJ2-5	many	TGTGCCAGCAGCTTCCGGGGCCAGACCCAAGAGACCCAGTACTTC	CASSFRGQTQETQYF
-	TRBV15	TRBJ1-1	many	TGTGCCACCAGGGGCTTAAAGGGAACTGAAGCTTTCTTT	CATRGLKGTEAFF
-	TRBV6-2/TRBV6-3	TRBJ2-2	-	TGTGCCAGCAGTTATCGAAGGGCACCCACCGGGGAGCTGTTTTTT	CASSYRRAPTGELFF
-	TRBV27	TRBJ2-2	-	TGTGCCAGCAGTTCGAGCTGGGACACCGGGGAGCTGTTTTTT	CASSSSWDTGELFF
-	TRBV12-3/TRBV12-4	TRBJ1-1	many	TGTGCCAGCAGGTCCGAGGGGGTGAACACTGAAGCTTTCTTT	CASRSEGVNTEAFF
-	TRBV14	TRBJ2-1	many	TGTGCCAGCAGCCAAGAAACAGGACCTAGCTCCCACAATGAGCAGTTCTTC	CASSQETGPSSHNEQFF
-	TRBV6-5	TRBJ1-2	-	TGTGCCAGCAGTTACGGGACAACAGCTAACTATGGCTACGCCTTC	CASSYGTTANYGYAF
TRBD2	TRBV20-1	TRBJ2-2	many	TGCAGTGCTAGGAGCGGGGGGTACACCGGGGAGCTGTTTTTT	CSARSGGYTGELFF
-	TRBV29-1	TRBJ1-1	few	TGCAGCGTCTCTCCGGGGGGGACTGAAGCTTTCTTT	CSVSPGGTEAFF
-	TRBV6-1	TRBJ1-2	many	TGTGCCAGCACCCCGCCAGGACAGTTCAGTGGCTACACCTTC	CASTPPGQFSGYTF
TRBD2	TRBV7-2	TRBJ2-7	many	TGTGCCAGCAGCGCTCGTAGCGGGGGTTTCTACGAGCAGTACTTC	CASSARSGGFYEQYF
-	TRBV20-1	TRBJ2-3	many	TGCAGTGCTTGGGGGGCGGGGTTATCAGATACGCAGTATTTT	CSAWGAGLSDTQYF
-	TRBV20-1	TRBJ2-4	many	TGCAGTGCTAGAGTACAGGGCGGTGAAGCCAAAAACATTCAGTACTTC	CSARVQGGEAKNIQYF
TRBD2	TRBV7-2	TRBJ2-5	many	TGTGCCAGCAGTCTAGGGCCTCCTCTAGCGGGGGGACCCGAACGCAAGAGATCCCCCCAGTACTTC	CASSLGPPLAGGPERKRSPQYF
TRBD1	TRBV10-3	TRBJ2-1	many	TGTGCCATCAGTGACAGGGGGCTGTCCTACAATGAGCAGTTCTTC	CAISDRGLSYNEQFF
-	TRBV11-1	TRBJ1-1	many	TGTGCCAGTGACCCGGGGAACACTGAAGCTTTCTTT	CASDPGNTEAFF